This T cell receptor beta chain was recovered during a study of post-analysis software for immune sequencing data. Overall study context: Relapsing-remitting, secondary progressive and progressive-relapsing multiple sclerosis courses were included.

As regards this clonotype: What it binds is unknown.

Every TCR beta cDNA library bore unique molecular identifiers. Around 500,000 cDNA molecules were recovered from an input of about 1 to 10 million T cells. One entry per CDR3 protein results from TCRdb running MiXCR on the PCR reads. The table has 450,000 to 700,000 distinct CDR3 sequences, roughly 46% seen once. Study observations and caveats: Same-batch samples co-clustered strongly by F measure. The study found TRBV5-6, TRBV5-1 and TRBV20-1 among roughly 5 TRBV segments more frequent in patients than controls. Multiple sclerosis patients showed significantly lower normalized Chao1 diversity than controls did.

Trimming at V came to 4 bases and at J to 4 bases, leaving 7 bases not matched to a gene. Germline loops: CDR1 KGHDR, CDR2 SFDVKD. This CDR3 is built from 16 residues. This clonotype was obtained from a girl between 5 and 17 years old with multiple sclerosis. The specimen sequenced was blood. This chain joins TRBV24-1 and TRBJ2-5, with 11 bases matching TRBD1. CDR3 in amino acids: CATSDTTGTGGETQYF. CDR3 DNA sequence: TGTGCCACCAGTGACACAACCGGGACAGGGGGAGAGACCCAGTACTTC.